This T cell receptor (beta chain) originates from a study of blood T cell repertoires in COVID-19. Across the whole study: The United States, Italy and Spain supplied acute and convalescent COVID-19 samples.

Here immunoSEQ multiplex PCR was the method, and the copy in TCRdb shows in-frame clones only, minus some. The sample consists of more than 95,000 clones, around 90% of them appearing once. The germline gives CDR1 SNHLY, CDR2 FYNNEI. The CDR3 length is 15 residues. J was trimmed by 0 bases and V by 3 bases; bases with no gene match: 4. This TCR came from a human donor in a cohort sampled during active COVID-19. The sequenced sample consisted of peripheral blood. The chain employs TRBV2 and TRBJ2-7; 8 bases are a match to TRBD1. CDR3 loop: CASSDIGQGSYEQYF. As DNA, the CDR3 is TGTGCCAGCAGTGATATTGGACAGGGCTCCTACGAGCAGTACTTC.